This TCR beta chain was sequenced during a study of human T cells and chemical hapten exposure. CDR3 length equals 14 residues. V lost 3 bases and J lost 2, with 8 bases in between. Individual cDNA molecules had unique molecular identifiers attached to them by the library. TCRdb recomputed calls from the RACE reads with MiXCR, one row per CDR3 protein. The sample carries about 65,000 distinct CDR3 sequences, about 6% recorded once. The time point: healthy volunteer bleed at 6 weeks. It was unfractionated whole blood from which total RNA was extracted. The receptor was isolated from a female donor in good health. Some clones in this sample may be carry-over from other donors' samples. The genes are TRBV12-3 or TRBV12-4 and TRBJ2-1; no clear D gene. Sequenced material: whole blood. CDR3 in DNA: TGTGCCAGCAGTTTTGGGCTCACCTACAATGAGCAGTTCTTC. It translates to CASSFGLTYNEQFF.